This is a list of T cell receptor beta chains from one sample in a study of cytomegalovirus exposure and HLA in healthy donors. Assay: immunoSEQ multiplex PCR; the TCRdb copy retains only in-frame clones and omits some. The sample includes 100,000 to 150,000 clones, 74% of them seen just once. Sequencing input: PBMCs. The receptors were gathered from a woman in her forties or fifties in good health and CMV-seropositive. Each CDR3 is given with its conserved first and last residue. The order of the fields is V gene, J gene, CDR3 length, D gene, clone size, CDR3 DNA, CDR3 protein. D genes are given only for firm matches. Some rows mark clone size as missing; the rest say once, few, many or name a class of expanded clone.

TRBV6-4	TRBJ1-1	14	TRBD1	NA	TGTGCCAGCAGTGAGCAGGGGGCGGGAACTGAAGCTTTCTTT	CASSEQGAGTEAFF
TRBV27	TRBJ1-6	14	NA	few	TGTGCCAGCAGACTGGGGGGGGTAGGTTGCACCCTCCACTTT	CASRLGGVGCTLHF
TRBV9	TRBJ1-2	15	NA	once	TGTGCCAGCAGCCCCGTGGGGCAGGGTAACTATGGCTACACCTTC	CASSPVGQGNYGYTF
TRBV5-1	TRBJ2-5	13	TRBD1	few	TGCGCCAGCAGTCCCGGGACAGGGGAGACCCAGTACTTC	CASSPGTGETQYF
TRBV15	TRBJ2-7	12	NA	NA	TGTGCCACCAGCAGAGATTATCTCGAGCAGTACTTC	CATSRDYLEQYF
TRBV7-8	TRBJ1-6	15	NA	NA	TGTGCCAGCAGCTTAAGGGCAGGGTATAATTCACCCCTCCACTTT	CASSLRAGYNSPLHF
TRBV6-5	TRBJ1-1	11	TRBD1	few	TGTGCCAGCAGTGGACAGGGGCAAGCTTTCTTT	CASSGQGQAFF
TRBV10-3	TRBJ1-1	11	TRBD1	NA	TGTGCCATCAGTGGGACAGGTGAAGCTTTCTTT	CAISGTGEAFF
TRBV5-4	TRBJ1-2	16	NA	NA	TGTGCCAGCAGCTACCCGGGTACGGGAGCTTTCTATGGCTACACCTTC	CASSYPGTGAFYGYTF
TRBV30	TRBJ1-2	13	NA	few	TGTGCCTGGAGTGTACCCGGGGCGGGAGGCTACACCTTC	CAWSVPGAGGYTF
TRBV7-6	TRBJ2-3	13	NA	once	TGTGCCAGCAGCTTGGACTTAGAGGGTGCGCAGTATTTT	CASSLDLEGAQYF
TRBV5-6	TRBJ1-1	12	TRBD1	NA	TGTGCCAGCAGCTGGGACAGGGATGAAGCTTTCTTT	CASSWDRDEAFF
TRBV5-6	TRBJ2-5	14	TRBD1	NA	TGTGCCAGCAGCACGGGACAGGTCCAAGAGACCCAGTACTTC	CASSTGQVQETQYF
TRBV7-2	TRBJ2-3	15	TRBD2	NA	TGTGCCAGCAGCTTTGATAGCGGGTTTAGTGATACGCAGTATTTT	CASSFDSGFSDTQYF
TRBV7-8	TRBJ2-5	12	NA	NA	TGTGCCAGCAACAGATACTCTGAGACCCAGTACTTC	CASNRYSETQYF
TRBV14	TRBJ1-2	14	TRBD1	NA	TGTGCCAGCAGCCCGACAGGGGGGAACTATGGCTACACCTTC	CASSPTGGNYGYTF
TRBV2	TRBJ1-5	16	TRBD1	NA	TGTGCCAGCAGTAAGGGGGGACAGGTTAGCAATCAGCCCCAGCATTTT	CASSKGGQVSNQPQHF
TRBV11-3	TRBJ1-1	17	NA	NA	TGTGCCAGCAGCTTAGCCCTGACAGTAAAAAGGAACACTGAAGCTTTCTTT	CASSLALTVKRNTEAFF
TRBV4-2	TRBJ1-5	13	NA	many	TGTGCCAGCAGCCAAGTTCTGAATCAGCCCCAGCATTTT	CASSQVLNQPQHF
TRBV30	TRBJ1-6	16	NA	NA	TGTGCCTGGAGACTACAGGGTTGGGCATATAATTCACCCCTCCACTTT	CAWRLQGWAYNSPLHF
TRBV5-1	TRBJ2-5	12	NA	NA	TGCGCCAGCAGCCCGTACCAAGAGACCCAGTACTTC	CASSPYQETQYF
TRBV6-5	TRBJ2-7	15	NA	NA	TGTGCCAGCAGTTACTCGAAGGCAGGCTCCTACGAGCAGTACTTC	CASSYSKAGSYEQYF
TRBV4-2	TRBJ2-1	16	TRBD2	NA	TGTGCCAGCAGCCAAGGGGCGGGGGAGGCCTACAATGAGCAGTTCTTC	CASSQGAGEAYNEQFF
TRBV6-6	TRBJ2-7	12	NA	NA	TGTGCCAGCAGCGACTACACCTACGAGCAGTACTTC	CASSDYTYEQYF
TRBV10-3	TRBJ1-5	16	NA	few	TGTGCCTCATGGGGGGGGCAGCACAATAGCAATCAGCCCCAGCATTTT	CASWGGQHNSNQPQHF
TRBV7-9	TRBJ2-5	14	NA	NA	TGTGCCAGCAGCTTCTCTACGGGAAGGGAGACCCAGTACTTC	CASSFSTGRETQYF
TRBV11-1	TRBJ2-7	16	NA	NA	TGTGCCAGCAGCGGCGCCCCGTACCAGGAGGACTACGAGCAGTACTTC	CASSGAPYQEDYEQYF
TRBV18	TRBJ2-7	14	NA	NA	TGTGCCAGCTCACCACGCGACAGCTCCTACGAGCAGTACTTC	CASSPRDSSYEQYF
TRBV7-7	TRBJ2-2	14	TRBD1	once	TGTGCTAGCAGTCCAGGACAGGGGGCTAGGGAGCTGTTTTTT	CASSPGQGARELFF
TRBV6-6	TRBJ1-6	13	NA	few	TGTGCCAGCAGTTTTCTCGAGCGTTCACCCCTCCACTTT	CASSFLERSPLHF
TRBV30	TRBJ2-5	15	NA	NA	TGTGCCTGGAGTGTACGTCCCCAGGGACAAGAGACCCAGTACTTC	CAWSVRPQGQETQYF
TRBV19	TRBJ1-5	15	NA	NA	TGTGCCAGTAGTTTCGGACAGATAAGAAATCAGCCCCAGCATTTT	CASSFGQIRNQPQHF
TRBV2	TRBJ1-2	15	TRBD1	NA	TGTGCCAGCAGCCGAGACAGGGGGCCTAACTATGGCTACACCTTC	CASSRDRGPNYGYTF
TRBV19	TRBJ1-3	13	TRBD1	NA	TGTGCCAGTAGTGTGACAGGGCTGGACACCATATATTTT	CASSVTGLDTIYF
TRBV2	TRBJ2-1	15	NA	once	TGTGCCAGCCTGGGGCGGGGACTGTTCTACAATGAGCAGTTCTTC	CASLGRGLFYNEQFF
TRBV11-2	TRBJ2-3	15	NA	once	TGTGCCAGCAGCTTAGGGACTACAGGTGTGAATACGCAGTATTTT	CASSLGTTGVNTQYF
TRBV21-1	TRBJ1-5	21	NA	NA	TGTGCCAGCAGCAAAGTAACGGGCGGATGTGGGGACAGGGGATCCGATCAGCCCCAGCATTTT	CASSKVTGGCGDRGSDQPQHF